Following are 27 T cell receptor beta chains from one sample sequenced in a study of spatial heterogeneity in lung cancer. The time point is: sample taken at primary tumor resection. TCRdb reprocessed the 5' RACE reads via MiXCR and lists one record per CDR3 protein. The sample shows about 7,900 distinct CDR3 sequences, approximately 4.9% of them seen only once. The starting material was PBMCs, obtained at surgery. These receptors were taken from a male donor with early-stage non-small cell lung cancer.

This clonotype was recorded at least ten times. The chain recombines TRBV29-1 with TRBJ2-5; 16 bases align to TRBD2. The CDR3 has 16 residues. The trim removed 4 bases at V and 2 bases at J, leaving 4 bases unmatched. Looked up from germline, CDR1 is SQVTM and CDR2 is ANQGSEA. The CDR3 DNA follows: TGCAGCGTTGCTACGGGACTAGCGGGGGGGCAAGAGACCCAGTACTTC. Its protein product is CSVATGLAGGQETQYF. Together with reference TRBV29-1 and TRBJ2-5, the CDR3 gives the full variable domain: SAVISQKPSRDICQRGTSLTIQCQVDSQVTMMFWYRQQPGQSLTLIATANQGSEATYESGFVIDKFPISRPNLTFSTLTVSNMSPEDSSIYLCSVATGLAGGQETQYFGPGTRLLVL.

Many counts were recorded for this clonotype. The CDR3 DNA reads TGTGCCAGCAGTGAAGAATCGGGACAGGGGAACAATTCACCCCTCCACTTT. This sequence encodes CASSEESGQGNNSPLHF. The chain joins TRBV2 to TRBJ1-6; 10 nucleotides match TRBD1. Trimming removed 1 base from V and 7 bases from J; junction bases left unmatched: 7. The V gene's germline CDR1 is SNHLY and CDR2 FYNNEI. CDR3 length: 17 residues.

This clonotype was counted many times. The chain combines TRBV6-5 with TRBJ1-1; D ambiguous. The CDR3 spans 15 residues. CDR1 is MNHEY, CDR2 SVGAGI, per germline. V dropped 0 bases and J dropped 1 base, with 9 bases sitting between them. The DNA of the CDR3 is TGTGCCAGCAGTTACTCTTTCTCCCCGAACACTGAAGCTTTCTTT. Translation: CASSYSFSPNTEAFF.

This clonotype was seen a handful of times. This rearrangement joins TRBV10-3 to TRBJ1-1; D is ambiguous. V shed 3 bases and J shed 0 bases, with 2 bases lying between them. CDR1 and CDR2 (germline): ENHRY, SYGVKD. This CDR3 has 12 amino acids. CDR3: CAISELNTEAFF. The CDR3 DNA follows: TGTGCCATCAGTGAACTGAACACTGAAGCTTTCTTT.

This clonotype has just a few counts. Here the CDR3 reads CASSYRVGSYTF. CDR3 in DNA: TGTGCCAGCAGTTACAGGGTGGGAAGCTACACCTTC. This chain links TRBV12-3 or TRBV12-4 with TRBJ1-2; tentative D call: TRBD1 (6 bases). V lost 4 bases to trimming and J lost 9 bases, with 12 bases between them. This CDR3 comprises 12 residues.

This chain uses TRBV5-1 with TRBJ2-3; D may be TRBD1 or TRBD2 (5 bases each). The V end was cut by 4 bases, the J end by 0 bases, with 6 bases between. The CDR3 consists of 13 residues. Germline V CDR1 and CDR2: SGHRS, YFSETQ. This CDR3 is CASSEGSTDTQYF. The DNA of the CDR3 is TGCGCCAGCAGCGAGGGGAGCACAGATACGCAGTATTTT.

This clonotype occurred a few times. This chain connects TRBV7-2 to TRBJ2-7; 7 nucleotides match TRBD2. Germline CDR1 reads SGHTA; CDR2 reads FQGNSA. The CDR3 runs to 14 residues. Trimming cost V 0 bases and J 5 bases; bases outside gene matches: 4. The CDR3 DNA follows: TGTGCCAGCAGCTTAGCGCGGGGGACCGACGAGCAGTACTTC. Amino acid sequence: CASSLARGTDEQYF.

Judged by abundance, this clonotype is medium-sized. V gene TRBV5-6 combines with J gene TRBJ1-2, with TRBD1 as a possible D gene (6 bases). The CDR3 length is 16 residues. Trimming pared 0 bases from V and 4 bases from J, leaving 16 bases between. The germline V gene has CDR1 SGHDT and CDR2 YYEEEE. The CDR3 reads CASSLALGGSSYGYTF. In nucleotides, the CDR3 is TGTGCCAGCAGCTTGGCGCTGGGGGGCTCAAGCTATGGCTACACCTTC.

Ten or more counts support this clonotype. J is TRBJ1-4 and V is TRBV7-2; no reliable D call. The germline gives CDR1 SGHTA, CDR2 FQGNSA. This CDR3 comprises 14 residues. Trimming took off 5 bases at V and 3 bases at J, with 10 bases between the two ends. In DNA, the CDR3 is TGTGCCAGCAGCAGTCGGGCTCCTAATGAAAAACTGTTTTTT. Its translation is CASSSRAPNEKLFF.

There are many counts of this clonotype. The rearrangement uses TRBV11-2 and TRBJ2-5; D gene ambiguous. This CDR3 spans 11 amino acids. Germline V gene lookup returns CDR1 SGHAT and CDR2 FQNNGV. Trimming took off 4 bases at V and 3 bases at J, with 3 bases between the two ends. The CDR3 DNA is TGTGCCAGCAGCTGGGAAGAGACCCAGTACTTC. Residues: CASSWEETQYF.

This clonotype was detected a few times. The chain combines TRBV18 with TRBJ1-1; D may be TRBD1 (6 bases). The germline V and J ends were trimmed by 5 bases and 1 base, with 8 bases remaining between them. The CDR3 is 13 residues long. The germline CDR1 and CDR2 sequences are KGHSH and LQKENI. The CDR3 protein is CASSLDRNTEAFF. Written as DNA, the CDR3 is TGTGCCAGCTCATTGGACAGGAACACTGAAGCTTTCTTT.

In this sample, this clonotype is medium-sized. V is TRBV5-1 and J is TRBJ1-1; D not certain. V shed 1 base and J shed 6 bases, with 10 bases lying between them. CDR3 size: 13 residues. Germline V gene data show CDR1 as SGHRS and CDR2 as YFSETQ. In nucleotides, the CDR3 is TGCGCCAGCAGCTTGAGAGGGAGGCCTGAAGCTTTCTTT. Translated: CASSLRGRPEAFF.

This clonotype showed up many times. The chain joins TRBV7-2 to TRBJ1-1; D unclear. CDR1 is SGHTA and CDR2 is FQGNSA in the germline V gene. This CDR3 is 13 amino acids long. The V end lost 4 bases, the J end lost 2 bases, and 8 bases lay between the germline ends. The CDR3, as DNA: TGTGCCAGCAGCTCTTACATCAACACTGAAGCTTTCTTT. The encoded protein is CASSSYINTEAFF.

This clonotype was observed a few times. The V gene is TRBV7-2, the J gene TRBJ2-5; 8 bases align to TRBD2. This CDR3 is built from 15 residues. Germline loops: CDR1 SGHTA, CDR2 FQGNSA. Germline trimming cut 11 bases from V and 5 bases from J; bases unmatched to any gene: 16. The CDR3 sequence: CASSVGGAALETQYF. CDR3 DNA sequence: TGTGCCTCCTCGGTCGGGGGGGCGGCTCTGGAGACCCAGTACTTC.

The table lists this clonotype with many counts. The gene calls are TRBV30 and TRBJ1-2, with D unresolved. This CDR3 has 13 residues. V was pared by 0 bases and J by 4 bases, with 9 bases between. Germline lookup yields CDR1 GTSNPN and CDR2 SVGIG (reference sequence). The CDR3 protein is CAWSVGWIYGYTF. Written as DNA, the CDR3 is TGTGCCTGGAGTGTAGGTTGGATCTATGGCTACACCTTC.

The CDR3 DNA is TGCAGTGCTAGAGACCTTGGACTAGCGGGGGAATGGGAGACCCAGTACTTC. It codes for CSARDLGLAGEWETQYF. The V and J genes are TRBV20-1 and TRBJ2-5, with 13 positions matching TRBD2. This CDR3 comprises 17 residues. J lost 5 bases, V lost 0 bases, and 9 bases had no gene match. The germline V gene has CDR1 DFQATT and CDR2 SNEGSKA (reference sequence).

By share, this clonotype ranks as medium-sized. The chain uses TRBV6-5 and TRBJ2-7, with D possibly being TRBD2 (6 bases). From germline, CDR1 is MNHEY and CDR2 SVGAGI. The V and J ends lost 6 bases and 0 bases respectively, with 6 bases between them. This CDR3 is 12 amino acids long. CDR3 sequence: CASREGSYEQYF. The DNA of the CDR3 is TGTGCCAGCAGGGAGGGCTCCTACGAGCAGTACTTC.

Relative to its sample, this clonotype is medium-sized. The chain carries TRBV30 and TRBJ2-3; TRBD2 aligns across 7 bases. CDR1 and CDR2 from the germline V gene are GTSNPN and SVGIG (reference sequence). V lost 5 bases, J lost 6 bases, and 8 bases stayed unmatched. This CDR3 spans 13 amino acids. The CDR3: CAWSTGGTDTQYF. The DNA for the CDR3 is TGTGCCTGGTCCACCGGGGGGACGGATACGCAGTATTTT. Together with reference TRBV30 and TRBJ2-3, the CDR3 gives the full variable domain: SQTIHQWPATLVQPVGSPLSLECTVEGTSNPNLYWYRQAAGRGLQLLFYSVGIGQISSEVPQNLSASRPQDRQFILSSKKLLLSDSGFYLCAWSTGGTDTQYFGPGTRLTVL.

This clonotype has ten or more counts. The V and J genes are TRBV11-2 and TRBJ1-3; unclear D gene. V was trimmed by 0 bases and J by 7 bases, leaving 13 bases between them. Germline V lookup: CDR1 SGHAT, CDR2 FQNNGV. This CDR3 is built from 15 residues. This chain's CDR3 is CASSLDPLGVNTIYF. Here the CDR3 DNA reads TGTGCCAGCAGCTTAGATCCCCTTGGTGTGAACACCATATATTTT.

The chain combines TRBV18 with TRBJ2-5; the D is unclear. CDR1 and CDR2 (germline): KGHSH, LQKENI. V was trimmed by 4 bases and J by 5 bases, leaving 8 bases between them. The CDR3 contains 12 residues. For the CDR3, the DNA is TGTGCCAGCTCACTTAATGGGGAGACCCAGTACTTC. Translating it yields CASSLNGETQYF.

By share, this clonotype ranks as medium-sized (0.01 to 0.1%). CDR3 loop: CASSSGGVVDEQFF. CDR3 nucleotides: TGCGCCAGCAGCTCAGGGGGCGTCGTGGATGAGCAGTTCTTC. This chain links TRBV5-1 with TRBJ2-1, with 8 bases aligning to TRBD1. V shed 3 bases, J shed 8 bases, and the junction held 7 bases outside the gene matches. Germline CDR1 SGHRS, CDR2 YFSETQ. This CDR3 is built from 14 residues. The full variable domain, in which reference TRBV5-1 and TRBJ2-1 provide the parts outside the CDR3, is KAGVTQTPRYLIKTRGQQVTLSCSPISGHRSVSWYQQTPGQGLQFLFEYFSETQRNKGNFPGRFSGRQFSNSRSEMNVSTLELGDSALYLCASSSGGVVDEQFFGPGTRLTVL.

This clonotype was seen at least ten times. The J gene is TRBJ1-1, the V gene TRBV2; TRBD1 is a possible D gene (5 bases). The CDR3 length is 13 residues. Germline V gene data show CDR1 as SNHLY and CDR2 as FYNNEI. The germline V and J ends were trimmed by 2 bases and 11 bases, with 15 bases remaining between them. The CDR3 DNA reads TGTGCCAGCAGTGAATTGAATGGGGGGGATGCTTTCTTT. This gives the protein CASSELNGGDAFF.

Comment on this clonotype: Given a much more abundant clone one base away, this may be a read error. This chain's CDR3 is CAIRESGGVDTQYF. In DNA form, the CDR3 reads TGTGCCATCAGAGAATCAGGGGGCGTTGATACGCAGTATTTT. The chain is built from TRBV10-3 and TRBJ2-3, with TRBD1 matching 8 bases. J gave up 6 bases and V 6 bases, and 8 bases lay outside the gene matches. Germline V gene lookup returns CDR1 ENHRY and CDR2 SYGVKD. The CDR3 loop spans 14 amino acids.

This clonotype is labeled as medium-sized. The J gene is TRBJ2-1, the V gene TRBV28, with TRBD1 matching 7 bases. CDR1 and CDR2 (germline): MDHEN, SYDVKM. The CDR3 contains 18 residues. Trimming cost V 1 base and J 4 bases; bases outside gene matches: 13. CDR3: CASSLSPGLGTVYNEQFF. As DNA, the CDR3 is TGTGCCAGCAGTTTATCCCCCGGGCTCGGGACAGTTTACAATGAGCAGTTCTTC.

This clonotype appeared many times. The V and J genes are TRBV5-1 and TRBJ1-5, with a weak D call TRBD1 (6 bases). Germline V gene data show CDR1 as SGHRS and CDR2 as YFSETQ. Trimming removed 2 bases at V and 3 bases at J, with 18 bases between. CDR3 length equals 17 residues. The CDR3 region is CASSFSNQTGTNQPQHF. CDR3 nucleotides: TGCGCCAGCAGCTTTTCCAACCAGACAGGTACCAATCAGCCCCAGCATTTT.

This clonotype came up many times. This rearrangement joins TRBV4-1 to TRBJ2-3; D may be TRBD1 (6 bases). Germline V gene lookup returns CDR1 MGHRA and CDR2 YSYEKL. Trimming left V 0 bases short and J 1 base short, with 11 bases between. CDR3 size: 16 residues. CDR3 amino acids: CASSQDWTAGTDTQYF. The CDR3, as DNA: TGCGCCAGCAGCCAAGATTGGACAGCCGGCACAGATACGCAGTATTTT.

By share of the sample, this clonotype is medium-sized. CDR3 amino acids: CASSSASGGNNEQFF. The CDR3 nucleotides read TGTGCCAGCAGCTCGGCTAGCGGGGGGAACAATGAGCAGTTCTTC. The chain couples TRBV7-9 to TRBJ2-1, with 11 bases identical to TRBD2. Germline V gene sequence: CDR1 SEHNR, CDR2 FQNEAQ (reference sequence). V lost 4 bases to trimming and J lost 5 bases; unmatched junction nucleotides: 4. CDR3 length equals 15 residues.